The rows below give T cell receptor beta chains drawn from one sample of a study of Tregs in tolerant kidney transplant recipients. TCRdb keeps only in-frame clones here, not all; method: immunoSEQ multiplex PCR. This repertoire shows about 44,000 clones, roughly 96% found once; its top ten account for more than 0.35%. For these receptors, no antigen is known. Sequencing was carried out using Tregs from blood cultured with allogeneic cells. The receptor set was obtained from a human donor in good health. Both conserved end residues are part of each CDR3. Each record gives: CDR3 DNA, CDR3 protein, clone size, J gene, D gene, V gene. A D gene is named only where the DNA matches it firmly. The size field is filled for only some rows; it gives once, few, many or a size class.

TGCGCCAGCAGCATTAACAGTCCGGGGTACGAGCAGTACTTC,CASSINSPGYEQYF,.,TRBJ2-7,.,TRBV5-1
TGTGCCAGCACCCTGGGCCTAGGGACAGATACGCAGTATTTT,CASTLGLGTDTQYF,.,TRBJ2-3,.,TRBV14
TGTGCCAGCTCACCCAAACAGGGGGCTGATACTGAAGCTTTCTTT,CASSPKQGADTEAFF,.,TRBJ1-1,TRBD1,TRBV18
TGCAGCTTTCTCCGTCCGGGCAATGAGCAGTTCTTC,CSFLRPGNEQFF,.,TRBJ2-1,.,TRBV29-1
TGTGCCAGCTCCCGCGGGACAGGCGACACCGGGGAGCTGTTTTTT,CASSRGTGDTGELFF,.,TRBJ2-2,TRBD1,TRBV18
TGTGCCAGCAGCTTAGAGCCGAGGCCTGGGGCAGATACGCAGTATTTT,CASSLEPRPGADTQYF,.,TRBJ2-3,.,TRBV7-9
TGTGCCACCCGAACAGGGAGGCGTGGGTCAGATACGCAGTATTTT,CATRTGRRGSDTQYF,.,TRBJ2-3,.,TRBV19
TGTGCCAGCAGCTTAGGATGGGACATAGAGCAGTACTTC,CASSLGWDIEQYF,few,TRBJ2-7,.,TRBV7-2
TGTGCCAGCAGCTTATCGTCCGGGACTAGGTGGGTCGGTGAGCAGTTCTTC,CASSLSSGTRWVGEQFF,.,TRBJ2-1,TRBD2,TRBV11-2
TGTGCCAGCAGTGAGACATTGAACACTGAAGCTTTCTTT,CASSETLNTEAFF,once,TRBJ1-1,.,TRBV6-1
TGCGCCAGCAGTGTCGGAGGTCGCGCGAACACTGAAGCTTTCTTT,CASSVGGRANTEAFF,.,TRBJ1-1,.,TRBV10-2
TGTGCCAGCAGTGAACGGGCGGGATCCTACAATGAGCAGTTCTTC,CASSERAGSYNEQFF,.,TRBJ2-1,.,TRBV6-1
TGTGCCAGCAGCTTGGGGGACAGAAACAATGAGCAGTTCTTC,CASSLGDRNNEQFF,.,TRBJ2-1,TRBD1,TRBV5-7
TGTGCCATCAGTGATATACCTAGCGCCGAGCAGTACTTC,CAISDIPSAEQYF,.,TRBJ2-7,.,TRBV10-3
TGTGCCAGCAGCTTGGCAGGGGGCCCCTACGAGCAGTACTTC,CASSLAGGPYEQYF,.,TRBJ2-7,TRBD1,TRBV5-5
TGTGCCAGCAGTGGCCTGACAGGACAATGGATCTATGGCTACACCTTC,CASSGLTGQWIYGYTF,once,TRBJ1-2,.,TRBV25-1
TGCGCCAGCAGCCTCGACGAGTACGAGCAGTACTTC,CASSLDEYEQYF,.,TRBJ2-7,.,TRBV5-1
TGTGCCAGCTCACTGACTAGCGGGAAAGACTCCGAGCAGTACTTC,CASSLTSGKDSEQYF,.,TRBJ2-7,TRBD2,TRBV18
TGCGCCAGCAGCGGCGGAGCGTTTTCCGAAGCTTTCTTT,CASSGGAFSEAFF,.,TRBJ1-1,.,TRBV5-1
TGTGCCAGCAGCCCGTTCCCAGGGAGACCCTACGAGCAGTACTTC,CASSPFPGRPYEQYF,.,TRBJ2-7,.,TRBV5-5
TGTGCCAGCAGCTTATGGGCCCTTCGGCAGGGGGTCAAACAGCCCCAGCATTTT,CASSLWALRQGVKQPQHF,.,TRBJ1-5,TRBD1,TRBV11-3
TGTGCCAGCAGCTTACCCTTGAGAGGACAGGGCGGTGGCTACACCTTC,CASSLPLRGQGGGYTF,.,TRBJ1-2,TRBD1,TRBV7-9
TGCGCCAGCAGTAGGAGCCCCAATCAGCCCCAGCATTTT,CASSRSPNQPQHF,.,TRBJ1-5,.,TRBV5-1
TGTGCCAGCAGTTCCAGACAGGGTGGTTCACCCCTCCACTTT,CASSSRQGGSPLHF,.,TRBJ1-6,TRBD1,TRBV6-5
TGTGCCAGCAGCAGACAGAGAACTAACTTTGGCTACACCTTC,CASSRQRTNFGYTF,.,TRBJ1-2,.,TRBV5-8
TGTGCCAGCAGCTCCGGGACAGGGCATGAAAAACTGTTTTTT,CASSSGTGHEKLFF,.,TRBJ1-4,TRBD1,TRBV6-6
TGTGCCAGTAGGGGAGCCCCCCAGGGGGGATTGAACACCGGGGAGCTGTTTTTT,CASRGAPQGGLNTGELFF,.,TRBJ2-2,.,TRBV19
TGTGCCAGTAGTATAGACCGCGCTAACTATGGCTACACCTTC,CASSIDRANYGYTF,once,TRBJ1-2,.,TRBV19
TGTGCCAGCTCAGAGGACATCCAAGAGACCCAGTACTTC,CASSEDIQETQYF,.,TRBJ2-5,.,TRBV18
TGTGCCAGCAGCGTATCACCTGCCCCAAATCAGCCCCAGCATTTT,CASSVSPAPNQPQHF,.,TRBJ1-5,.,TRBV9
TGTGCCAGTAGTATAGGCTCGTGGGATACGCAGTATTTT,CASSIGSWDTQYF,.,TRBJ2-3,.,TRBV19
TGCGCCAGCAGCCCGGTACAAGAGACCCAGTACTTC,CASSPVQETQYF,.,TRBJ2-5,.,TRBV5-1